The clone carrying this T cell receptor beta chain was counted at least ten times. A junction boundary mismatches the germline segment, possibly from a read error. These data are taken from a study of tumor-infiltrating lymphocytes in primary liver carcinoma. CDR3 length equals 12 residues. The germline gives CDR1 MDHEN, CDR2 SYDVKM. With roughly 540 ng total RNA as template and a constant-region primer, TCR beta cDNA was made. Investigators got TCR beta libraries out of three nested multiplex PCR rounds, done with slightly modified ARM-PCR. A C-beta reverse primer and TRBV1-TRBV30 forward primers served in each of the first two PCR rounds, at ten to eleven cycles apiece. TCRdb passed the multiplex PCR reads through MiXCR, listing each CDR3 protein once. This table has approximately 80,000 distinct CDR3 sequences, 65% to 75% appearing once. Extraction of RNA together with DNA used 20-30 mg of unsorted bulk tissue.

The sequence was collected from a man between 35 and 55 years old with primary liver carcinoma and hepatitis B virus infection. The V and J genes are TRBV28 and TRBJ2-5, with TRBD2 matching 8 bases. Sequencing used tumor-adjacent normal liver tissue. Written as DNA, the CDR3 is TGTGCCAGCAGTTCTCCTTCTAGCGGGCCTAACTTC. Its protein is CASSSPSSGPNF.